The 7 T cell receptor beta chains reported below all come from one sample, sequenced in a study of Graves' ophthalmopathy and Graves' hyperthyroidism. RNA transcripts provided the template for amplifying TCR beta CDR3 regions. First-round RT-PCR employed HTBI primers, with a second-round multiplex PCR after it. TCRdb redid the calling of the multiplex PCR reads with MiXCR, one entry per CDR3 protein. The sample has approximately 150,000 distinct CDR3 sequences, roughly two fifths seen once; the top ten hold roughly 8.9%. The material sequenced was peripheral blood. The receptors were gathered from a man younger than 40 with Graves' ophthalmopathy.

This clonotype has a count of ten or more. This sequence joins TRBV19 and TRBJ2-5, with 7 bases that match TRBD2. J lost 5 bases, V lost 6 bases, and 9 bases had no gene match. The length of the CDR3 is 14 residues. The germline CDR1 and CDR2 sequences are LNHDA and SQIVND (reference sequence). CDR3 amino acids: CASRTSSGTETQYF. In DNA form, the CDR3 reads TGTGCCAGTAGGACCTCGAGCGGGACGGAGACCCAGTACTTC.

The sample holds many counts of this clonotype. The genes are TRBV3-1 and TRBJ1-1; D remains ambiguous. Germline V gene sequence: CDR1 LGHDT, CDR2 YNNKEL (reference sequence). This CDR3 has 15 residues. Trimming stripped 1 base from V and 1 base from J, with 10 bases between. The CDR3 sequence is CASSQGTHSNTEAFF. The DNA for the CDR3 is TGTGCCAGCAGCCAAGGAACCCATTCGAACACTGAAGCTTTCTTT.

The chain uses TRBV7-2 and TRBJ2-5, with 16 bases aligning to TRBD2. V shed 6 bases and J 3 bases; nucleotides not matched to a gene: 4. Germline V gene data show CDR1 as SGHTA and CDR2 as FQGNSA. This CDR3 is built from 16 residues. Written as DNA, the CDR3 is TGTGCCAGCAGAAGGGGACTAGCGGGAGGGAAAGAGACCCAGTACTTC. Its translation is CASRRGLAGGKETQYF.

The sample holds many counts of this clonotype. The rearrangement uses TRBV6-2 or TRBV6-3 and TRBJ1-2, with 7 bases aligning to TRBD1. The germline V gene encodes CDR1 MNHEY and CDR2 SVGEGT. V dropped 8 bases and J dropped 3; count of bases not matched to a gene: 9. The CDR3 consists of 14 residues. CDR3 sequence: CASVQGNRDYGYTF. In DNA form, the CDR3 reads TGTGCCAGCGTACAGGGGAATCGGGACTATGGCTACACCTTC.

In this sample, this clonotype turned up many times. This chain connects TRBV7-2 to TRBJ2-2; tentative D call: TRBD2 (6 bases). The length of the CDR3 is 14 residues. Germline lookup yields CDR1 SGHTA and CDR2 FQGNSA. V lost 4 bases, J lost 4 bases, and 10 bases lay in between. The CDR3, as DNA: TGTGCCAGCAGCTCCAGCGGGCCCACCGGGGAGCTGTTTTTT. The encoded protein is CASSSSGPTGELFF. Drawing the rest from reference TRBV7-2 and TRBJ2-2, the complete variable domain is GAGVSQSPSNKVTEKGKDVELRCDPISGHTALYWYRQSLGQGLEFLIYFQGNSAPDKSGLPSDRFSAERTGGSVSTLTIQRTQQEDSAVYLCASSSSGPTGELFFGEGSRLTVL.

This clonotype was detected many times. The chain employs TRBV30 and TRBJ2-5, with 14 bases identical to TRBD2. Germline values: CDR1 GTSNPN, CDR2 SVGIG (reference sequence). The V and J ends lost 4 bases and 4 bases, in that order; junction bases with no gene match: 14. CDR3 length equals 18 residues. DNA for the CDR3: TGTGCCTGGACCCCCAGAGGACTAGCGGGAGGCCGAGGAGAGACCCAGTACTTC. The encoded protein is CAWTPRGLAGGRGETQYF.

The table lists this clonotype with many counts. The chain couples TRBV2 to TRBJ1-1; tentative D call: TRBD1 (5 bases). V was pared by 7 bases and J by 1 base, with 19 bases between. This CDR3 region has 16 residues. Per germline, CDR1 SNHLY and CDR2 FYNNEI. The CDR3 sequence: CASTPSRGRTNTEAFF. CDR3 DNA sequence: TGTGCCAGCACCCCCTCGAGGGGCAGGACGAACACTGAAGCTTTCTTT.